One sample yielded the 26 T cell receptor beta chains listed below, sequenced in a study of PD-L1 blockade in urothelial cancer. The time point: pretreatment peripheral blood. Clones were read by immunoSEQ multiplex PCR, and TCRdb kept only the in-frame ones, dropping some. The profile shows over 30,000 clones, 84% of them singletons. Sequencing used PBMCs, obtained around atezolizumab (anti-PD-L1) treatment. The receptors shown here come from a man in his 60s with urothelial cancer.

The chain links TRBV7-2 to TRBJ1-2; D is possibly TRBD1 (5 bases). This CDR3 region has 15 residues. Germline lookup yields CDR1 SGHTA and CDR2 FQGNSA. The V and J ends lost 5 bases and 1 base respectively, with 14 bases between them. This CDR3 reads CASSPLGGDNYGYTF. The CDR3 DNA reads TGTGCCAGCAGCCCCCTAGGAGGGGATAACTATGGCTACACCTTC. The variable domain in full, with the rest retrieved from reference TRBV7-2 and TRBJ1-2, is GAGVSQSPSNKVTEKGKDVELRCDPISGHTALYWYRQSLGQGLEFLIYFQGNSAPDKSGLPSDRFSAERTGGSVSTLTIQRTQQEDSAVYLCASSPLGGDNYGYTFGSGTRLTVV.

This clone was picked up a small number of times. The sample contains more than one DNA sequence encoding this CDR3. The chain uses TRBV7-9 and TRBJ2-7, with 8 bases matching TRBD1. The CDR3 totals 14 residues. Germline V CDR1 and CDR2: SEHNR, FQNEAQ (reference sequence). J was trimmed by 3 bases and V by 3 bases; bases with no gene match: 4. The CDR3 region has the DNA TGTGCCAGCAGCTTGACAGGGGTAAACTACGAGCAGTACTTC. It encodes CASSLTGVNYEQYF.

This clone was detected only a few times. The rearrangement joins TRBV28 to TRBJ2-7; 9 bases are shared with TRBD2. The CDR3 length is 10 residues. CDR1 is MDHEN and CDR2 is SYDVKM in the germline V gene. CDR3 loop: CAGGRDEQYF. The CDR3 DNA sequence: TGTGCTGGCGGGAGGGACGAGCAGTACTTC.

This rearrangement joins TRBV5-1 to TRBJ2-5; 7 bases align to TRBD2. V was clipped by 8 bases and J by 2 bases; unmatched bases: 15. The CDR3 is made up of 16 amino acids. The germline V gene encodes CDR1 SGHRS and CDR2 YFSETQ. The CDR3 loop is CARIRQRGRGQETQYF. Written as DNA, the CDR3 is TGCGCCAGGATCCGACAGCGGGGTAGGGGACAAGAGACCCAGTACTTC.

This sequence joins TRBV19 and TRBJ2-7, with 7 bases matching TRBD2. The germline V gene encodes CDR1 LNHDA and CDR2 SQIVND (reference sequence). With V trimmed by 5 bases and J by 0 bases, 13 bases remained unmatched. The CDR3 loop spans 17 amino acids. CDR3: CASSLRITGGDSYEQYF. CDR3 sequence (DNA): TGTGCCAGTAGTCTTCGGATAACGGGAGGAGACTCCTACGAGCAGTACTTC.

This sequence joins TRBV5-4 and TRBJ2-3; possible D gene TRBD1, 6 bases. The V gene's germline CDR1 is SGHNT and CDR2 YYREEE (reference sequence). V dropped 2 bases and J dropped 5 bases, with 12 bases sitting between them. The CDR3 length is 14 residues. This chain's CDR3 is CASSLEQGGDTQYF. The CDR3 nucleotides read TGTGCCAGCAGCTTAGAACAGGGCGGAGATACGCAGTATTTT.

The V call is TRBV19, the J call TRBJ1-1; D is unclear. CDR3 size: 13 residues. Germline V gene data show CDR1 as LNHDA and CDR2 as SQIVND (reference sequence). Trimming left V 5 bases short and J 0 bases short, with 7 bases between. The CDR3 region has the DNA TGTGCCAGTAGTTCTCAGGTGAACACTGAAGCTTTCTTT. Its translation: CASSSQVNTEAFF.

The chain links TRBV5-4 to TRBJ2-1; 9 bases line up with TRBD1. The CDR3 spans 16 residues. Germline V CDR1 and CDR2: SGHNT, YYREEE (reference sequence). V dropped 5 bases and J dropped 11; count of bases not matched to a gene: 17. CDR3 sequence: CASRPLQGARNEQQFF. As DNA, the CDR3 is TGTGCCAGCAGGCCACTACAGGGGGCGAGAAATGAGCAGCAGTTCTTC.

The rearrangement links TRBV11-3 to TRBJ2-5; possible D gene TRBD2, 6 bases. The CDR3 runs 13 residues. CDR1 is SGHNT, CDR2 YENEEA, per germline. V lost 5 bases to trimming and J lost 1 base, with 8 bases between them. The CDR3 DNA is TGTGCCAGCAGCCCGGGACTCCAAGAGACCCAGTACTTC. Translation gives CASSPGLQETQYF.

The CDR3 here is CASSLSGTSGRADTQYF. CDR3 DNA: TGCGCCAGCAGCTTGTCGGGGACTAGCGGGAGGGCAGATACGCAGTATTTT. This chain joins TRBV5-1 and TRBJ2-3, with 16 bases lining up with TRBD2. V lost 1 base, J lost 4 bases, and 3 bases stayed unmatched. The germline gives CDR1 SGHRS, CDR2 YFSETQ. This CDR3 spans 17 amino acids.

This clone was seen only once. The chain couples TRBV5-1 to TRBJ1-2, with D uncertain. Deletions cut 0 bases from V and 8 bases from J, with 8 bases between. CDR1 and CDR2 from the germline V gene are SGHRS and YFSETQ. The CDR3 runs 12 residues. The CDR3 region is CASSLEARGYTF. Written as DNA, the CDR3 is TGCGCCAGCAGCTTGGAAGCTCGAGGCTACACCTTC. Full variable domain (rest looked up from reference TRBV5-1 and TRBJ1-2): KAGVTQTPRYLIKTRGQQVTLSCSPISGHRSVSWYQQTPGQGLQFLFEYFSETQRNKGNFPGRFSGRQFSNSRSEMNVSTLELGDSALYLCASSLEARGYTFGSGTRLTVV.

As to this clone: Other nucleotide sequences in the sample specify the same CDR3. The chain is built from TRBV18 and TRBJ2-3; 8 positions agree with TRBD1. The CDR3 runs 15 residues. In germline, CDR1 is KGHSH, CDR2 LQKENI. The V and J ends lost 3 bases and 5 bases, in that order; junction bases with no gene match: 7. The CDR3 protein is CASSPGQGIVDTQYF. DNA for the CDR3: TGTGCCAGCTCACCCGGACAGGGAATTGTAGATACGCAGTATTTT.

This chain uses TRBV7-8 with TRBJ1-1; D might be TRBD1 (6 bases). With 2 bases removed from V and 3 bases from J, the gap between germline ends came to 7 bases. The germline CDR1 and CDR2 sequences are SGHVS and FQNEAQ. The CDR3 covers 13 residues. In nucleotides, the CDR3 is TGTGCCAGCAGCTTAAACAGGGACACTGAAGCTTTCTTT. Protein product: CASSLNRDTEAFF.

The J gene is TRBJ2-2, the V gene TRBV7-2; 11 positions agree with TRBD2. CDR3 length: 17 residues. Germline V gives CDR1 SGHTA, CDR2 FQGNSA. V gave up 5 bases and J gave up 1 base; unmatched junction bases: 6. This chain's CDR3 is CASSRGLAGRNTGELFF. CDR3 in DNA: TGTGCCAGCAGCCGAGGACTAGCGGGCAGGAACACCGGGGAGCTGTTTTTT.

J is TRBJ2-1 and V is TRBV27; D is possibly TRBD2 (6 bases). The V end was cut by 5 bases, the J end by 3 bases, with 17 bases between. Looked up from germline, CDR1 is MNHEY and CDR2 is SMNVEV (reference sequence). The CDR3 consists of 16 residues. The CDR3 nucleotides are TGTGCCAGCAGTCACCACCGGGACTTTCGCTACAATGAGCAGTTCTTC. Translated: CASSHHRDFRYNEQFF.

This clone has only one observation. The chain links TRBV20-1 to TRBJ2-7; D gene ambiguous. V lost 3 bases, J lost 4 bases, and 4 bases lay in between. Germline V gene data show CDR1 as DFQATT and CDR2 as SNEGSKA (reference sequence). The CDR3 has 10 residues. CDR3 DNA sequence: TGCAGTGCTAGCAGGTACGAGCAGTACTTC. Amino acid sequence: CSASRYEQYF.

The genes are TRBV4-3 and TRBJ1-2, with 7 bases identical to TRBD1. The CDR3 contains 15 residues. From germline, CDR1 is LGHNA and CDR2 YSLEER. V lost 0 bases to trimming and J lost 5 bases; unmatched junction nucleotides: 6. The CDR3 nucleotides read TGCGCCAGCAGCCAAGAACCCAGGGGGAGTTATGGCTACACCTTC. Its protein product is CASSQEPRGSYGYTF.

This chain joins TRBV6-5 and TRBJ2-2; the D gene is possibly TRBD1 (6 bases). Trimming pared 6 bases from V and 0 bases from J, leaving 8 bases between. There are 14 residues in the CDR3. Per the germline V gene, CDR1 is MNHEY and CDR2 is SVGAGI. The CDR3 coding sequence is TGTGCCAGCAGCGGGACACCGAACACCGGGGAGCTGTTTTTT. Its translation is CASSGTPNTGELFF.

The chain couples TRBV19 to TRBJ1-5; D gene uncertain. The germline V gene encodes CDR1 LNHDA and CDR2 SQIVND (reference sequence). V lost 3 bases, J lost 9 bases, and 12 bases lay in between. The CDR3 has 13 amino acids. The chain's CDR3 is CASSMENRSPQHF. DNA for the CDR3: TGTGCCAGTAGTATGGAGAATCGGTCGCCCCAGCATTTT.

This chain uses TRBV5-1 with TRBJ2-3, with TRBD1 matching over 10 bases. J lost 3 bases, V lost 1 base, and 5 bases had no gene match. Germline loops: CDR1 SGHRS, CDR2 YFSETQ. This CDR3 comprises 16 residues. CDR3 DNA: TGCGCCAGCAGCTTGTCCGGGACAGGGGCGACAGATACGCAGTATTTT. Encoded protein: CASSLSGTGATDTQYF.

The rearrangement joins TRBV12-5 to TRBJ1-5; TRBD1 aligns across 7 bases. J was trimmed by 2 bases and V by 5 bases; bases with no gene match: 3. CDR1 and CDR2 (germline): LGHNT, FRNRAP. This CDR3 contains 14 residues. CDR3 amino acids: CASGPGQGNQPQHF. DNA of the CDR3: TGTGCTAGTGGTCCTGGACAGGGCAATCAGCCCCAGCATTTT.

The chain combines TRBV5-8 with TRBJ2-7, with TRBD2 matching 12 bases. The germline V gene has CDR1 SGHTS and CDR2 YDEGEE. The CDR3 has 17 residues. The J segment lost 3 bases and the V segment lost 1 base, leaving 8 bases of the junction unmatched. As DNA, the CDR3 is TGTGCCAGCAGCTTGAAATCCGGACTAGCGGGGATCTACGAGCAGTACTTC. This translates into CASSLKSGLAGIYEQYF.

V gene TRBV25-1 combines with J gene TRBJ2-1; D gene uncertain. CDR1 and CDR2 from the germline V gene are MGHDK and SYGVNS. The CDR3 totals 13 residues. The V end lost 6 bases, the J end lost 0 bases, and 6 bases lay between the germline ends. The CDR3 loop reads CASSRVSYNEQFF. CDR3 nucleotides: TGTGCCAGCAGCCGGGTCTCCTACAATGAGCAGTTCTTC.

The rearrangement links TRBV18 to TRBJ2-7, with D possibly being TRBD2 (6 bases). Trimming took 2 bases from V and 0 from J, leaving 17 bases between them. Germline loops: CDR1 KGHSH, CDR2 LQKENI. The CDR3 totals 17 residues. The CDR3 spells CASSPFVGGSFSYEQYF. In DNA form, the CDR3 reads TGTGCCAGCTCACCATTCGTGGGAGGATCGTTCTCCTACGAGCAGTACTTC.

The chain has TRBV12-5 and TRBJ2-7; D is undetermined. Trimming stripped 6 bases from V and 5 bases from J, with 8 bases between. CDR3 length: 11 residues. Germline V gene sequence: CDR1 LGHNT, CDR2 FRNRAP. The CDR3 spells CASGFRDEQYF. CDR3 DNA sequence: TGTGCTAGTGGCTTCCGGGACGAGCAGTACTTC.

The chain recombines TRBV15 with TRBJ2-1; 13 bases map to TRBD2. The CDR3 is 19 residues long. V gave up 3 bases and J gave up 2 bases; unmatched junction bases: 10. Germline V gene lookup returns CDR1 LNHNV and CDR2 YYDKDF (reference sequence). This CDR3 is CATSSYLGLAGAAYNEQFF. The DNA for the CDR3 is TGTGCCACCAGCAGCTACCTAGGACTAGCGGGAGCGGCCTACAATGAGCAGTTCTTC.